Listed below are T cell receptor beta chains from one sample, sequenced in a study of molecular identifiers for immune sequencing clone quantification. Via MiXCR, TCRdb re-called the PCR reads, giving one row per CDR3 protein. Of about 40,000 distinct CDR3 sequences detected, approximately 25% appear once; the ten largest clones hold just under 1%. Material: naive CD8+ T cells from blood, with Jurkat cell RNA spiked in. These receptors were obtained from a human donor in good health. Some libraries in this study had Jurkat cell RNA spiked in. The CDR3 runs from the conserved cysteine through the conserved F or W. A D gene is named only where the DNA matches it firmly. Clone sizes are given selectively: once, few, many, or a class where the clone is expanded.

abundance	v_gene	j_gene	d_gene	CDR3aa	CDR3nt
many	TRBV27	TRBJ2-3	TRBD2	CASSSVLTSGRTDTQYF	TGTGCCAGCAGTTCCGTCTTGACTAGCGGGCGCACAGATACGCAGTATTTT
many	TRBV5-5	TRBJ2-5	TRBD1	CASSLLGGAETQYF	TGTGCCAGCAGCTTGCTAGGGGGCGCAGAGACCCAGTACTTC
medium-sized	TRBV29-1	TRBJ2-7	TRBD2	CSVASGVYEQYF	TGCAGCGTGGCTAGCGGGGTATACGAGCAGTACTTC
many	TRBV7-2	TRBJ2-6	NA	CASTSGPTPRGANVLTF	TGTGCCAGCACCTCAGGGCCTACACCCAGGGGGGCCAACGTCCTGACTTTC
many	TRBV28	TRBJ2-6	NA	CASSFPATVSGANVLTF	TGTGCCAGCAGTTTCCCAGCGACGGTCTCTGGGGCCAACGTCCTGACTTTC
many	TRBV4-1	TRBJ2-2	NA	CASSEGLLNTGELFF	TGCGCCAGCAGCGAAGGACTTTTGAACACCGGGGAGCTGTTTTTT
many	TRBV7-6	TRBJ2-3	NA	CASSYRVGTVSGFSTDTQYF	TGTGCCAGCAGCTACAGGGTCGGGACAGTTAGCGGCTTTAGCACAGATACGCAGTATTTT
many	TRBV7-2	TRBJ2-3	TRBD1	CASSLVGTGGDTQYF	TGTGCCAGCAGCTTAGTTGGGACAGGGGGTGATACGCAGTATTTT
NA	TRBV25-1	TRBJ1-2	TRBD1	CASSTPGTGGGYTF	TGTGCCAGCAGTACACCCGGGACAGGGGGCGGCTACACCTTC
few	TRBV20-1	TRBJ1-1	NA	CSASGGTSTEAFF	TGCAGTGCTAGTGGCGGGACTTCCACTGAAGCTTTCTTT
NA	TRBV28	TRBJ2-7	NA	CASSLGLVSYEQYF	TGTGCCAGCAGTTTAGGGCTAGTGAGCTACGAGCAGTACTTC
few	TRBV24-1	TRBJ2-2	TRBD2	CATSGLAGDKTGELFF	TGTGCCACCAGCGGACTAGCGGGAGATAAAACCGGGGAGCTGTTTTTT
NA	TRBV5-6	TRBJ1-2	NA	CASSWTGMGDYGYTF	TGTGCCAGCAGCTGGACGGGAATGGGGGACTATGGCTACACCTTC
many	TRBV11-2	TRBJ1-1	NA	CASSPGGGLNTEAFF	TGTGCCAGCAGCCCCGGGGGGGGGCTGAACACTGAAGCTTTCTTT
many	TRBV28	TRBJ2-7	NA	CATAFRGPVDEQYF	TGTGCCACCGCATTTCGGGGTCCGGTGGACGAGCAGTACTTC
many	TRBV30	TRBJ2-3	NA	CAWSSGTSADTQYF	TGTGCCTGGAGTTCCGGGACTTCCGCAGATACGCAGTATTTT
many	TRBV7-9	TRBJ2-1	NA	CASSLVGGPPNEQFF	TGTGCCAGCAGCTTGGTCGGGGGCCCTCCGAATGAGCAGTTCTTC
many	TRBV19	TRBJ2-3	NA	CASSEDLSDTQYF	TGTGCCAGTAGTGAGGACCTTTCCGATACGCAGTATTTT
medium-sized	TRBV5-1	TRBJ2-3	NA	CASSLVSAADTQYF	TGCGCCAGCAGCTTGGTATCGGCTGCAGATACGCAGTATTTT
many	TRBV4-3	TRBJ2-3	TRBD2	CASSQVPASAGSSTDTQYF	TGCGCCAGCAGCCAAGTCCCCGCTTCAGCGGGGTCTAGCACAGATACGCAGTATTTT
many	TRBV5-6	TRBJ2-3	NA	CASSSLTGGSTDTQYF	TGTGCCAGCAGCTCGCTGACAGGTGGGAGCACAGATACGCAGTATTTT
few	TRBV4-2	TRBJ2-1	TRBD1	CASSQETGSNEQFF	TGTGCCAGCAGCCAAGAGACAGGGAGTAATGAGCAGTTCTTC
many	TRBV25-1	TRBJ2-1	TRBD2	CASSEAGGLNEQFF	TGTGCCAGCAGTGAGGCGGGGGGGCTGAATGAGCAGTTCTTC
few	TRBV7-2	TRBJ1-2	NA	CASSFPDGLYGYTF	TGTGCCAGCAGCTTCCCCGATGGGCTCTATGGCTACACCTTC
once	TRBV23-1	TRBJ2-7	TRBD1	CASSHTPQGQDSYEQYF	TGCGCCAGCAGTCATACGCCGCAAGGACAGGATTCCTACGAGCAGTACTTC
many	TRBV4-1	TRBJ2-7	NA	CASSQNGAYEQYF	TGCGCCAGCAGCCAAAACGGGGCCTACGAGCAGTACTTC
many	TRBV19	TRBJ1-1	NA	CASSEYPQGSAEAFF	TGTGCCAGTAGTGAATACCCCCAGGGGTCCGCTGAAGCTTTCTTT
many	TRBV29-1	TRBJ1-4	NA	CSVDRGDNEKLFF	TGCAGCGTTGACAGGGGTGATAATGAAAAACTGTTTTTT
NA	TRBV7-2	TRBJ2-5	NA	CATQGRYQETQYF	TGCGCCACACAAGGGAGGTACCAAGAGACCCAGTACTTC
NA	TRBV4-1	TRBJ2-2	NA	CAGSLGLGTGELFF	TGCGCCGGCAGCCTGGGTCTGGGGACCGGGGAGCTGTTTTTT
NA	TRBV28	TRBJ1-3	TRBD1	CASSFRGGLYTIYF	TGTGCCAGCAGTTTTCGAGGGGGCTTATACACCATATATTTT
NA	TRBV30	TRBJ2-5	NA	CAWNTVMETQYF	TGTGCCTGGAATACGGTTATGGAGACCCAGTACTTC